The 26 T cell receptor beta chains presented below share a single source sample, sequenced in a study of cytomegalovirus exposure and HLA in healthy donors. In the PCR, 60 Vbeta and 13 Jbeta primers were used. Here immunoSEQ multiplex PCR was the method, and the copy in TCRdb shows in-frame clones only, minus some. Among approximately 160,000 clones listed, around 83% were seen once. Specimen: PBMCs. The receptors were gathered from a man aged 50-60 years in good health and CMV-seropositive.

This rearrangement joins TRBV2 to TRBJ1-2, with TRBD1 identical over 11 bases. This CDR3 is 15 amino acids long. Per the germline V gene, CDR1 is SNHLY and CDR2 is FYNNEI. The V and J ends lost 2 bases and 6 bases, in that order; junction bases with no gene match: 5. CDR3 in DNA: TGTGCCAGCAGTGAAATAGGGGACAGGGGGAATGGCTACACCTTC. Encoded protein: CASSEIGDRGNGYTF.

This chain links TRBV9 with TRBJ1-1; D unresolved. Germline values: CDR1 SGDLS, CDR2 YYNGEE. This CDR3 has 13 amino acids. V shed 3 bases and J shed 1 base, with 7 bases lying between them. CDR3 nucleotides: TGTGCCAGCAGCGGAGTATCGAACACTGAAGCTTTCTTT. Protein product: CASSGVSNTEAFF. The whole variable domain, filled in from reference TRBV9 and TRBJ1-1, reads DSGVTQTPKHLITATGQRVTLRCSPRSGDLSVYWYQQSLDQGLQFLIQYYNGEERAKGNILERFSAQQFPDLHSELNLSSLELGDSALYFCASSGVSNTEAFFGQGTRLTVV.

The chain links TRBV28 to TRBJ1-2; D gene unclear. This CDR3 spans 13 amino acids. V shed 7 bases and J shed 7 bases, with 16 bases lying between them. The germline V gene encodes CDR1 MDHEN and CDR2 SYDVKM. The CDR3 here is CASTLGAGGGYTF. CDR3 nucleotides: TGTGCCAGCACCTTGGGAGCAGGCGGTGGCTACACCTTC.

The gene calls are TRBV7-8 and TRBJ1-6; 7 nucleotides match TRBD1. The V gene's germline CDR1 is SGHVS and CDR2 FQNEAQ. Trimming took 1 base from V and 10 from J; bases not matched to a gene: 4. The CDR3 spans 14 residues. The CDR3 spells CASSLDRGHSPLHF. The DNA of the CDR3 is TGTGCCAGCAGCTTAGACAGGGGACACTCACCCCTCCACTTT.

CDR3 protein: CASFQGAGHNEQFF. Here the CDR3 DNA reads TGTGCCAGCTTTCAGGGGGCCGGTCACAATGAGCAGTTCTTC. This sequence joins TRBV28 and TRBJ2-1, with 8 bases aligning to TRBD1. Germline lookup yields CDR1 MDHEN and CDR2 SYDVKM. The length of the CDR3 is 14 residues. The V segment lost 8 bases and the J segment 5 bases; nucleotides outside the gene matches: 8.

The J gene is TRBJ1-2, the V gene TRBV28, with 8 nucleotides matching TRBD1. Germline CDR1 reads MDHEN; CDR2 reads SYDVKM. V was pared by 6 bases and J by 2 bases, with 8 bases of the junction left unmatched. This CDR3 has 15 amino acids. CDR3 sequence (DNA): TGTGCCAGCAGCGACAGGGGATCAGAGAACTATGGCTACACCTTC. Its protein product is CASSDRGSENYGYTF.

This clone was counted once. The V and J genes are TRBV5-1 and TRBJ1-1; 8 bases agree with TRBD1. V lost 3 bases and J lost 5; bases outside the gene matches: 6. The CDR3 runs 14 residues. From germline, CDR1 is SGHRS and CDR2 YFSETQ. The CDR3 DNA is TGCGCCAGCAGCTCGCGGACAGGGAATACTGAAGCTTTCTTT. This translates into CASSSRTGNTEAFF.

The chain links TRBV6-6 to TRBJ2-7; possibly TRBD1 for D (6 bases). This CDR3 has 16 amino acids. V lost 0 bases, J lost 3 bases, and 15 bases lay in between. CDR1 is MNHNY and CDR2 is SVGAGI in the germline V gene (reference sequence). This CDR3 reads CASSYSIGGADYEQYF. The CDR3 DNA follows: TGTGCCAGCAGTTACTCGATAGGGGGAGCTGACTACGAGCAGTACTTC.

Here the CDR3 DNA reads TGCGCCAGCAGCCAATTGGATGGGACACCCGGGTACGAGCAGTACTTC. Translated, it gives CASSQLDGTPGYEQYF. The gene calls are TRBV4-1 and TRBJ2-7; tentative D call: TRBD1 (6 bases). Trimming removed 2 bases at V and 4 bases at J, with 18 bases between. The length of the CDR3 is 16 residues. The V gene's germline CDR1 is MGHRA and CDR2 YSYEKL.

The chain carries TRBV5-1 and TRBJ2-2, with TRBD2 as a possible D gene (5 bases). Germline CDR1 reads SGHRS; CDR2 reads YFSETQ. CDR3 length equals 16 residues. The germline V and J ends were trimmed by 4 bases and 5 bases, with 18 bases remaining between them. CDR3 protein: CASSPFRAGGTGELFF. Written as DNA, the CDR3 is TGCGCCAGCAGCCCATTCCGGGCGGGTGGGACCGGGGAGCTGTTTTTT.

The V and J genes are TRBV30 and TRBJ1-1; D is unclear. The CDR3 has 11 residues. Germline CDR1 is GTSNPN and CDR2 is SVGIG (reference sequence). Trimming took off 0 bases at V and 8 bases at J, with 7 bases between the two ends. This CDR3 reads CAWSVVTEAFF. In DNA form, the CDR3 reads TGTGCCTGGAGTGTGGTGACAGAAGCTTTCTTT.

This chain uses TRBV5-5 with TRBJ2-5; D is possibly TRBD1 (5 bases). This CDR3 has 16 amino acids. CDR1 is SGHKS and CDR2 is YYEKEE in the germline V gene (reference sequence). V was shortened by 0 bases and J by 3 bases, with 15 bases between the two germline ends. CDR3: CASSLDAGSFEETQYF. CDR3 bases: TGTGCCAGCAGCTTGGATGCAGGGTCTTTTGAAGAGACCCAGTACTTC.

The CDR3 DNA reads as TGTGCCAGCACCTTGGGAAACACCATATATTTT. Its translation: CASTLGNTIYF. This chain links TRBV6-5 with TRBJ1-3, with D unclear. Trimming pared 7 bases from V and 4 bases from J, leaving 5 bases between. The CDR3 totals 11 residues. Germline assignment: CDR1 MNHEY and CDR2 SVGAGI.

This sequence joins TRBV5-6 and TRBJ1-5; the D is unclear. V was trimmed by 0 bases and J by 3 bases, leaving 7 bases between them. This CDR3 is 14 amino acids long. The germline V gene encodes CDR1 SGHDT and CDR2 YYEEEE. Here the CDR3 DNA reads TGTGCCAGCAGCTTGGTCGGGGTCAATCAGCCCCAGCATTTT. As protein: CASSLVGVNQPQHF.

CDR3 sequence reads: CASSIVAGLETQYF. DNA for the CDR3: TGTGCCAGTAGTATAGTGGCAGGCCTGGAGACCCAGTACTTC. V is TRBV19 and J is TRBJ2-5; D uncertain. Per germline, CDR1 LNHDA and CDR2 SQIVND (reference sequence). This CDR3 contains 14 residues. The V end lost 1 base, the J end lost 5 bases, and 11 bases lay between the germline ends. The full variable domain, with the rest looked up from reference TRBV19 and TRBJ2-5, is DGGITQSPKYLFRKEGQNVTLSCEQNLNHDAMYWYRQDPGQGLRLIYYSQIVNDFQKGDIAEGYSVSREKKESFPLTVTSAQKNPTAFYLCASSIVAGLETQYFGPGTRLLVL.

The chain employs TRBV14 and TRBJ1-1; 7 bases fit TRBD1. The CDR3 has 16 amino acids. The germline V gene encodes CDR1 SGHDN and CDR2 FVKESK. V lost 0 bases and J lost 3; bases outside the gene matches: 7. CDR3 region: CASSQDLTGWYTEAFF. The DNA for the CDR3 is TGTGCCAGCAGCCAAGACCTGACAGGGTGGTACACTGAAGCTTTCTTT. The full variable domain, its missing parts supplied by reference TRBV14 and TRBJ1-1, is EAGVTQFPSHSVIEKGQTVTLRCDPISGHDNLYWYRRVMGKEIKFLLHFVKESKQDESGMPNNRFLAERTGGTYSTLKVQPAELEDSGVYFCASSQDLTGWYTEAFFGQGTRLTVV.

Only a few counts were recorded for this clone. This sequence joins TRBV7-2 and TRBJ1-3; no firm D call. Per the germline V gene, CDR1 is SGHTA and CDR2 is FQGNSA. The germline V and J ends were trimmed by 5 bases and 1 base, with 12 bases remaining between them. The CDR3 is 15 amino acids. In nucleotides, the CDR3 is TGTGCCAGCAGCGTAAGCGCGGAATCTGGAAACACCATATATTTT. It translates to CASSVSAESGNTIYF.

In its sample, this clone was seen once. This chain uses TRBV4-2 with TRBJ1-2, with TRBD1 identical over 8 bases. The length of the CDR3 is 15 residues. J gave up 8 bases and V 1 base, and 9 bases lay outside the gene matches. Per germline, CDR1 LGHNA and CDR2 YNFKEQ. DNA of the CDR3: TGTGCCAGCAGCCAAGTCCGGACAGGGCTGGAAGGCTACACCTTC. Translation gives CASSQVRTGLEGYTF.

Only a few counts were recorded for this clone. The rearrangement uses TRBV9 and TRBJ1-5, with D uncertain. Germline V gene sequence: CDR1 SGDLS, CDR2 YYNGEE. V lost 8 bases, J lost 3 bases, and 12 bases lay in between. The CDR3 length is 13 residues. The CDR3 spells CARLDILNQPQHF. The CDR3 nucleotides are TGTGCCAGATTAGATATCCTCAATCAGCCCCAGCATTTT.

This sequence joins TRBV30 and TRBJ2-7, with D possibly being TRBD2 (5 bases). This CDR3 comprises 17 residues. CDR1 GTSNPN and CDR2 SVGIG come from the germline V gene (reference sequence). Between the trimmed V and J ends, which lost 3 bases and 4 bases, there was a span of 25 bases. As DNA, the CDR3 is TGTGCCTGGAGGCAACGGGTCGGTGCCGGGGTGAGGTACGAGCAGTACTTC. Amino acids: CAWRQRVGAGVRYEQYF.

The rearrangement joins TRBV5-1 to TRBJ1-1; 8 bases align to TRBD1. From germline, CDR1 is SGHRS and CDR2 YFSETQ. Losses at the gene ends were 1 base for V and 4 bases for J; bases not matched to a gene: 6. The CDR3 covers 15 residues. CDR3 region: CASSLRQGTITEAFF. The CDR3 DNA follows: TGCGCCAGCAGCTTGAGACAGGGGACGATCACTGAAGCTTTCTTT.

The V and J genes are TRBV9 and TRBJ2-5; 11 bases match TRBD2. With V trimmed by 0 bases and J by 6 bases, 4 bases remained unmatched. CDR3 length equals 15 residues. Per the germline V gene, CDR1 is SGDLS and CDR2 is YYNGEE. CDR3 in amino acids: CASSVDTSGGQTQYF. The DNA for the CDR3 is TGTGCCAGCAGCGTAGATACTAGCGGGGGACAGACCCAGTACTTC. Looking up the rest from reference TRBV9 and TRBJ2-5 gives the full variable domain: DSGVTQTPKHLITATGQRVTLRCSPRSGDLSVYWYQQSLDQGLQFLIQYYNGEERAKGNILERFSAQQFPDLHSELNLSSLELGDSALYFCASSVDTSGGQTQYFGPGTRLLVL.

This chain uses TRBV10-3 with TRBJ2-1; D gene uncertain. Germline loops: CDR1 ENHRY, CDR2 SYGVKD. The ends were cut back, 3 bases at V and 5 bases at J, with 8 bases in the middle. The CDR3 loop spans 13 amino acids. The CDR3 DNA follows: TGTGCCATCAGTGAAGGCGGTAACAATGAGCAGTTCTTC. This translates into CAISEGGNNEQFF.

Points on this clone: Different DNA sequences within this sample yield the same CDR3. This chain connects TRBV14 to TRBJ2-1; D perhaps matches TRBD2 (6 bases). Germline V gene data show CDR1 as SGHDN and CDR2 as FVKESK. The CDR3 is 16 amino acids. The V gene lost 1 base and the J gene lost 0 bases, with 10 bases spanning the gap. The CDR3 DNA reads as TGTGCCAGCAGCCAAGTTGGGGGGAGCTCCTACAATGAGCAGTTCTTC. It yields the protein CASSQVGGSSYNEQFF.

The rearrangement uses TRBV7-2 and TRBJ2-7; D is uncertain. The CDR3 is 11 residues long. The ends were cut back, 0 bases at V and 7 bases at J, with 4 bases in the middle. Germline loops: CDR1 SGHTA, CDR2 FQGNSA. The CDR3 loop is CASSLALEQYF. The DNA of the CDR3 is TGTGCCAGCAGCTTAGCATTAGAGCAGTACTTC.

CDR3 nucleotide sequence: TGTGCCAGCAGTGAGGGGACAGGGGGTCAGCCCCAGCATTTT. As protein: CASSEGTGGQPQHF. The chain carries TRBV6-1 and TRBJ1-5; TRBD1 matches at 11 bases. The CDR3 loop spans 14 amino acids. V shed 3 bases, J shed 6 bases, and the junction held 1 base outside the gene matches. Germline CDR1 reads MNHNS; CDR2 reads SASEGT.